This T cell receptor (beta chain) is drawn from a study of CD8 T cells in ankylosing spondylitis. General study results and limits: Roughly eight highly homologous variants formed a TCR beta motif that appeared characteristic of ankylosing spondylitis blood.

J gave up 3 bases and V 7 bases, and 8 bases lay outside the gene matches. The germline V gene has CDR1 SEHNR and CDR2 FQNEAQ (reference sequence). This CDR3 has 14 residues. TCRdb used MiXCR to reprocess the 5' RACE reads, holding one entry per CDR3 protein. Of around 390,000 distinct CDR3 sequences detected, more than 20% appear once; the ten largest clones hold roughly a sixth. This clonotype has only a few counts. Its antigen remains unidentified. The chain combines TRBV7-9 with TRBJ1-1; 7 bases are a match to TRBD1. The receptor's source is a male donor with ankylosing spondylitis. Specimen: blood, either unsorted or a sorted T cell fraction (not recorded which). The CDR3 nucleotides read TGTGCCAGCACTTACCTCACAGGGGACACTGAAGCTTTCTTT. Its translation: CASTYLTGDTEAFF.